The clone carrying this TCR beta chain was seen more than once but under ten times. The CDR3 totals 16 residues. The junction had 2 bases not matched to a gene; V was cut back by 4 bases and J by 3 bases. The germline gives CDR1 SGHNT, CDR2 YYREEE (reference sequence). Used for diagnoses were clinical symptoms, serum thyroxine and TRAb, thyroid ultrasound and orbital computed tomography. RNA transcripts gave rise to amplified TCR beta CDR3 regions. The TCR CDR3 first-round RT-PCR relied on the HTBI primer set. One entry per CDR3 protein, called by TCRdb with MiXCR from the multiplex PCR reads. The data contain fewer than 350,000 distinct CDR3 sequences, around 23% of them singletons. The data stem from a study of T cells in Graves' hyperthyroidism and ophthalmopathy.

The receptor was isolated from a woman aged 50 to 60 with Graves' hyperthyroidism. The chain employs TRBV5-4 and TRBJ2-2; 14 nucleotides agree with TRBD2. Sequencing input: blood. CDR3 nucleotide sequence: TGTGCCAGCAGCAAGGGACTAGCGGGAGACACCGGGGAGCTGTTTTTT. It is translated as CASSKGLAGDTGELFF.